The present T cell receptor (beta chain) was sequenced within a study of shared clonotypes between healthy human individuals. Researchers divided each subset's genomic DNA evenly across several immunoSEQ plates. Profiled with immunoSEQ multiplex PCR; TCRdb holds only in-frame clones, not every one. The table lists some 2 million clones, roughly 94% of them singletons. Overall study findings and caveats: The four-donor shared clonotypes exceeded non-shared clonotypes in generation probability, with non-shared ones scoring lower.

Terminally differentiated effector memory CD45RA+ cells were excluded from the naive CD8 cells, which were CD45RO-negative and positively selected for CCR7. Germline V lookup: CDR1 MDHEN, CDR2 SYDVKM. V lost 7 bases and J 0 bases, leaving 12 bases between the germline ends. The CDR3 spans 14 residues. On this clone: Its cognate antigen is unknown.

The chain carries TRBV28 and TRBJ1-1, with a weak D call TRBD1 (5 bases). Sequenced sample: naive CD8+ T cells sorted from blood. The TCR comes from a young man in good health. The CDR3 nucleotides read TGTGCCAGCAAATTCGGACACATGAACACTGAAGCTTTCTTT. This gives the protein CASKFGHMNTEAFF.